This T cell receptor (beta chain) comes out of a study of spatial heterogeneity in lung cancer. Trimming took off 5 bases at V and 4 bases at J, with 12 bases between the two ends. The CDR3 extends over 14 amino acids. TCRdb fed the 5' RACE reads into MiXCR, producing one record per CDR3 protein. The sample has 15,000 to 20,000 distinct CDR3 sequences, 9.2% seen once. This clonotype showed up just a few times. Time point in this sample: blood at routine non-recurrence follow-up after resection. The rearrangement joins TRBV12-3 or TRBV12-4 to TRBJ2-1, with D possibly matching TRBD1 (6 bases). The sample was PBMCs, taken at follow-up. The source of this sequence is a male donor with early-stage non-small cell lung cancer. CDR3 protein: CASSPPDRYNEQFF. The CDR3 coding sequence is TGTGCCAGCAGTCCCCCCGACAGGTACAATGAGCAGTTCTTC.